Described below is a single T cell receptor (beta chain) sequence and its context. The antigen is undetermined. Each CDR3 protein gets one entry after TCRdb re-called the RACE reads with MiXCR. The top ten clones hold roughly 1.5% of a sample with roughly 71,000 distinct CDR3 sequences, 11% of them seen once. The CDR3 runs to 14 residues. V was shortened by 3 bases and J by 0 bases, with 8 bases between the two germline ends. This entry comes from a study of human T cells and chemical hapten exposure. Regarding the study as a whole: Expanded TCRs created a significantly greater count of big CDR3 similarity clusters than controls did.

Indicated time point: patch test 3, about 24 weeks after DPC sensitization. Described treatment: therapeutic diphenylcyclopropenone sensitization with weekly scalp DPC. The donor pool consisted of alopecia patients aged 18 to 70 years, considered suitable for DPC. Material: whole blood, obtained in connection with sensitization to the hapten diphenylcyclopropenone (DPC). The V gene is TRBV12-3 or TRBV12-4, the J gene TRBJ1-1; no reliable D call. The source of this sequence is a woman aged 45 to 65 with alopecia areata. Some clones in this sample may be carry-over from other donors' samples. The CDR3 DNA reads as TGTGCCAGCAGTTTCCAGGTGATGAACACTGAAGCTTTCTTT. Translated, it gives CASSFQVMNTEAFF.